The T cell receptor (beta chain) under discussion was sequenced for a study of blood T cell repertoires in COVID-19. Study-level information: The origin of the acute and convalescent COVID-19 samples was the United States, Italy and Spain.

Cohort placement rested on clinical history that participants reported themselves. During the 2 weeks before they entered the study, exposed participants had met someone with a PCR-confirmed or clinician-diagnosed COVID-19 case. Authors' analysis steps: Amplification with reference gene primers provided the estimates of nucleated cell counts. Libraries were prepared by immunoSEQ multiplex PCR; TCRdb keeps only in-frame clonotypes and omits some of them. Clone size and V and J calls were adopted from that table, with D and trimming inferred from the DNA. The table has 150,000 to 200,000 clones, more than 75% seen once. J lost 4 bases, V lost 1 base, and 13 bases had no gene match. There are 18 residues in the CDR3. The germline CDR1 and CDR2 sequences are SEHNR and FQNEAQ (reference sequence).

Sequencing input: PBMCs or T cells enriched from blood (not recorded which). The gene calls are TRBV7-9 and TRBJ1-1; 9 bases match TRBD1. The receptor was derived from a man aged 55-75 years who had been exposed to COVID-19. The CDR3 sequence: CASSLVPLGQGYGTEAFF. The CDR3 bases are TGTGCCAGCAGCTTAGTCCCTCTCGGACAGGGGTATGGCACTGAAGCTTTCTTT.